This is a list of T cell receptor beta chains from one sample in a study of T-cell memory formation after mild COVID-19. Each CDR3 protein is one row after TCRdb ran MiXCR on the 5' RACE reads. The sample lists about 430,000 distinct CDR3 sequences; approximately 25% were seen once. The specimen was PBMCs or a T cell subset sorted from them (not recorded which). The receptors shown here come from an adult woman who had mild COVID-19 (a few samples of this study predate the infection). Cell type and time point are not known. Each CDR3 is given with its conserved first and last residue. D genes are given only for firm matches. Expanded clones are given a class, and other clones once, few, many or no size at all.

>.|15|TRBV7-7|TRBJ2-1|TRBD2
CASSFVLAAYNEQFF
TGTGCTAGCAGCTTTGTTCTAGCGGCTTACAATGAGCAGTTCTTC
>.|15|TRBV9|TRBJ1-5|.
CASSVGGGSGQPQHF
TGTGCCAGCAGCGTAGGCGGGGGTTCGGGTCAGCCCCAGCATTTT
>many|16|TRBV11-3|TRBJ2-7|.
CASSLDPGTSSYEQYF
TGTGCCAGCAGCTTAGATCCGGGTACGAGCTCCTACGAGCAGTACTTC
>.|15|TRBV5-6|TRBJ2-2|.
CASSLDRSLPGELFF
TGTGCCAGCAGCTTGGACAGATCCCTCCCCGGGGAGCTGTTTTTT
>few|13|TRBV20-1|TRBJ2-7|.
CSASPGSYYEQYF
TGCAGTGCTAGTCCGGGCTCCTACTACGAGCAGTACTTC
>few|12|TRBV7-3|TRBJ2-3|.
CASSLSLGTQYF
TGTGCCAGCAGCTTAAGTCTGGGTACGCAGTATTTT
>.|12|TRBV30|TRBJ2-6|.
CAGGPGANVLTF
TGTGCCGGGGGCCCTGGGGCCAACGTCCTGACTTTC
>.|17|TRBV5-1|TRBJ2-2|TRBD1
CASSFGRTGGNTGELFF
TGCGCCAGCAGCTTTGGGCGGACAGGGGGCAACACCGGGGAGCTGTTTTTT
>.|20|TRBV12-3/TRBV12-4|TRBJ2-7|.
CASSSHRASMYTQSTYEQYF
TGTGCCAGCAGTTCCCACAGGGCCTCTATGTACACCCAAAGTACCTACGAGCAGTACTTC
>.|15|TRBV5-6|TRBJ2-1|TRBD2
CASSLAGAPLDEQFF
TGTGCCAGCAGCTTAGCGGGGGCCCCCTTGGATGAGCAGTTCTTC